One sample yielded the 10 T cell receptor beta chains listed below, sequenced in a study of technical replicates of blood from a few donors (dated by TCRdb to the late 2010s). Library preparation employed the immunoSEQ multiplex PCR assay. Sourced from immuneACCESS, this table was stored by TCRdb with only in-frame sequences that have V and J called. A share of the clones is absent; for the studies checked, an unresolved V gene accounts for under half, and the remainder has no known explanation. In this sample the table shows under 15,000 clones, 95% of which occur a single time. Of the sample, approximately 6.3% falls within the top ten clones. Sequences were obtained from PBMCs. The receptors derive from a human donor in good health.

The chain combines TRBV13 with TRBJ2-7; TRBD2 agrees at 7 bases. The CDR3 consists of 14 residues. Per the germline V gene, CDR1 is PRHDT and CDR2 is FYEKMQ (reference sequence). V lost 2 bases to trimming and J lost 3 bases; unmatched junction nucleotides: 4. CDR3 region: CASSLSSGYYEQYF. CDR3 nucleotides: TGTGCCAGCAGCTTAAGTAGCGGGTACTACGAGCAGTACTTC.

The chain uses TRBV30 and TRBJ1-4; D ambiguous. V lost 0 bases to trimming and J lost 3 bases, with 8 bases between them. The CDR3 loop spans 14 amino acids. Per the germline V gene, CDR1 is GTSNPN and CDR2 is SVGIG (reference sequence). The CDR3: CAWSVAGANEKLFF. The CDR3 coding sequence is TGTGCCTGGAGTGTAGCGGGTGCTAATGAAAAACTGTTTTTT.

The rearrangement uses TRBV6-6 and TRBJ2-1, with unresolved D. With 5 bases removed from V and 8 bases from J, the gap between germline ends came to 19 bases. CDR1 and CDR2 (germline): MNHNY, SVGAGI (reference sequence). The CDR3 consists of 15 residues. DNA of the CDR3: TGTGCCAGCAGTACCGTCGCCAGGTTAAGAGATGAGCAGTTCTTC. This codes for CASSTVARLRDEQFF.

The V and J genes are TRBV10-1 and TRBJ2-3; 7 bases map to TRBD2. The CDR3 is 15 amino acids. After removal of 3 bases from V and 7 bases from J, the junction contained 10 bases not matched to a gene. CDR1 is WNHNN, CDR2 SYGVQD, per germline (reference sequence). CDR3 loop: CASSEEGGLGYTQYF. CDR3 coding DNA: TGCGCCAGCAGTGAAGAGGGAGGGCTGGGTTATACGCAGTATTTT.

This clone has more than one count but fewer than ten. V is TRBV6-5 and J is TRBJ2-2; no definite D call. The CDR3 is 13 residues long. The germline gives CDR1 MNHEY, CDR2 SVGAGI. The V end was cut by 5 bases, the J end by 4 bases, with 8 bases between. The CDR3 region has the DNA TGTGCCAGCAGTCTAGTGCCCACCGGGGAGCTGTTTTTT. Translating gives CASSLVPTGELFF.

The chain is built from TRBV7-3 and TRBJ1-1; unclear D gene. V was shortened by 1 base and J by 2 bases, with 17 bases between the two germline ends. The V gene's germline CDR1 is SGHTA and CDR2 FQGTGA. This CDR3 is built from 17 residues. Written as DNA, the CDR3 is TGTGCCAGCAGCTTAAGGCGGCTAACCCCCCGAAACACTGAAGCTTTCTTT. As protein: CASSLRRLTPRNTEAFF.

This clone was observed once. The rearrangement joins TRBV5-1 to TRBJ2-5, with 7 positions matching TRBD1. V shed 0 bases, J shed 5 bases, and the junction held 4 bases outside the gene matches. Germline CDR1 SGHRS, CDR2 YFSETQ. The CDR3 contains 14 residues. CDR3 region: CASSLGRGLETQYF. For the CDR3, the DNA is TGCGCCAGCAGCTTGGGTAGGGGGCTGGAGACCCAGTACTTC.

The chain uses TRBV6-5 and TRBJ2-7; no reliable D call. Trimming took off 2 bases at V and 4 bases at J, with 3 bases between the two ends. The CDR3 is 11 amino acids. Germline CDR1 is MNHEY and CDR2 is SVGAGI. DNA for the CDR3: TGTGCCAGCAGTTACCAGTACGAGCAGTACTTC. Translation: CASSYQYEQYF.

The sample holds one count of this clone. This chain connects TRBV2 to TRBJ2-3; 9 positions agree with TRBD2. There are 14 residues in the CDR3. The V segment lost 10 bases and the J segment 6 bases; nucleotides outside the gene matches: 11. The germline V gene encodes CDR1 SNHLY and CDR2 FYNNEI. DNA for the CDR3: TGTGCCACTTCACTCAGGACTAGCGTGGATACGCAGTATTTT. The encoded protein is CATSLRTSVDTQYF.

This chain connects TRBV14 to TRBJ2-7; 7 bases align to TRBD1. Germline CDR1 reads SGHDN; CDR2 reads FVKESK. V shed 1 base and J 0 bases; nucleotides not matched to a gene: 3. This CDR3 contains 15 residues. The CDR3 protein is CASSQVPGGSYEQYF. The DNA of the CDR3 is TGTGCCAGCAGCCAAGTACCAGGGGGCTCCTACGAGCAGTACTTC.